Listed below are T cell receptor beta chains from one sample, sequenced in a study of shared clonotypes between healthy human individuals. The protocol was immunoSEQ multiplex PCR, while the TCRdb copy is restricted to in-frame clones and leaves out a portion. The table lists a few hundred thousand clones, about nine tenths of them singletons, with under 20% in the top ten. The sequenced material came from memory CD8+ T cells sorted from blood. These receptor sequences come from a man aged 18 to 29 in good health. Each CDR3 is given with its conserved first and last residue. D genes are given only for firm matches. Size tells how often a clone was seen (once, few, many) or the class of an expanded clone, and some rows leave it out.

TRBJ2-3 once NA TRBV6-5 CASSPGEASTDTQYF TGTGCCAGCAGCCCCGGAGAGGCTAGCACAGATACGCAGTATTTT
TRBJ2-1 NA TRBD1 TRBV27 CASSFTGTANEQFF TGTGCCAGCAGTTTTACCGGGACAGCCAATGAGCAGTTCTTC
TRBJ2-7 NA NA TRBV5-6 CASSLALVGDHEQYF TGTGCCAGCAGCTTGGCGCTAGTTGGGGACCACGAGCAGTACTTC
TRBJ1-2 NA TRBD1 TRBV29-1 CSVYRGPNYGYTF TGCAGCGTATACAGGGGCCCCAACTATGGCTACACCTTC
TRBJ2-2 NA TRBD2 TRBV29-1 CSMSGGRTGELFF TGCAGCATGTCTGGCGGGAGAACCGGGGAGCTGTTTTTT
TRBJ1-2 NA NA TRBV11-1 CASSVGAETNYGYTF TGTGCCAGCAGCGTAGGGGCAGAGACTAACTATGGCTACACCTTC
TRBJ2-3 NA NA TRBV18 CASSPPVDADTQYF TGTGCCAGCTCACCACCCGTAGACGCAGATACGCAGTATTTT
TRBJ1-4 NA NA TRBV6-5 CASRDTPEKLFF TGTGCCAGCAGGGACACACCAGAAAAACTGTTTTTT
TRBJ1-5 NA NA TRBV7-2 CASSFTDQPQHF TGTGCCAGCAGCTTTACTGATCAGCCCCAGCATTTT
TRBJ2-2 NA NA TRBV6-5 CASSYGVANTGELFF TGTGCCAGCAGTTATGGGGTGGCGAACACCGGGGAGCTGTTTTTT